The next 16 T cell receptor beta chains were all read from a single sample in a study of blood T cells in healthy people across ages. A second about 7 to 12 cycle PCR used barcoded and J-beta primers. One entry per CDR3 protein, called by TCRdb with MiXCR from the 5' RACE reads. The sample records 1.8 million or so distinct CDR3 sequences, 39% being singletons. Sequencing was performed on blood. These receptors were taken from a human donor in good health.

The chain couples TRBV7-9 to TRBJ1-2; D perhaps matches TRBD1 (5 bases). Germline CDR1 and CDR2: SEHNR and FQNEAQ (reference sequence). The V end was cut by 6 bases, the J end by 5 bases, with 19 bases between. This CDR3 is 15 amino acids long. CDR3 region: CASRSIRGRTYGYTF. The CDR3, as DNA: TGTGCCAGCAGAAGTATAAGGGGTCGGACGTATGGCTACACCTTC.

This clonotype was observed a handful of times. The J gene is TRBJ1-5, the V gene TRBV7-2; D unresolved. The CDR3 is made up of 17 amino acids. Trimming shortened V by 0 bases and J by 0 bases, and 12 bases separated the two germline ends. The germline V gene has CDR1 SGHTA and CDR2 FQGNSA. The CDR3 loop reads CASSLAPVFDSNQPQHF. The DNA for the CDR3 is TGTGCCAGCAGCTTAGCTCCTGTTTTTGATAGCAATCAGCCCCAGCATTTT.

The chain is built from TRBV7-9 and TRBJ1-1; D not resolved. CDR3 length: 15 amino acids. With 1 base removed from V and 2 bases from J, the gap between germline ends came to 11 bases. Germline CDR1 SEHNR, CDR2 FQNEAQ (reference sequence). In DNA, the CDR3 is TGTGCCAGCAGCTTAGTTAGGCCTCATAACACTGAAGCTTTCTTT. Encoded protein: CASSLVRPHNTEAFF. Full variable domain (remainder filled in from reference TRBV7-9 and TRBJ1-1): DTGVSQNPRHKITKRGQNVTFRCDPISEHNRLYWYRQTLGQGPEFLTYFQNEAQLEKSRLLSDRFSAERPKGSFSTLEIQRTEQGDSAMYLCASSLVRPHNTEAFFGQGTRLTVV.

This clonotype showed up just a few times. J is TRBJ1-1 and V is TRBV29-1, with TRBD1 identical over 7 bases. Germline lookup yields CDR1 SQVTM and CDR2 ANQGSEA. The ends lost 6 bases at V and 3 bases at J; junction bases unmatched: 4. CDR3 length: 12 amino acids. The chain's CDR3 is CSVRGQYTEAFF. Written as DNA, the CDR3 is TGCAGCGTGCGGGGACAGTACACTGAAGCTTTCTTT. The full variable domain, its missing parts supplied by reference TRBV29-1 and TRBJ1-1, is SAVISQKPSRDICQRGTSLTIQCQVDSQVTMMFWYRQQPGQSLTLIATANQGSEATYESGFVIDKFPISRPNLTFSTLTVSNMSPEDSSIYLCSVRGQYTEAFFGQGTRLTVV.

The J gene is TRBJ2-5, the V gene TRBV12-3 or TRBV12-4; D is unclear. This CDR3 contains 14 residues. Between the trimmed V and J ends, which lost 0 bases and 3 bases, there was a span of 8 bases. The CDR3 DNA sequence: TGTGCCAGCAGTTTAGCTCCAGGAAAAGAGACCCAGTACTTC. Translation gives CASSLAPGKETQYF.

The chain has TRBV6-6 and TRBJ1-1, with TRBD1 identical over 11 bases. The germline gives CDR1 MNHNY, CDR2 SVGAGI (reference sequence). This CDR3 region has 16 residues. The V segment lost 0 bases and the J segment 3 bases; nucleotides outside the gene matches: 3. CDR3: CASSYSRDRGYTEAFF. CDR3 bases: TGTGCCAGCAGTTACTCGAGGGACAGGGGGTACACTGAAGCTTTCTTT.

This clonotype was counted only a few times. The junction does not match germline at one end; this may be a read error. The CDR3 reads CAASRGTRGSGGKNIQYF. CDR3 nucleotides: TGTGCCGCCAGCAGAGGAACTCGAGGGAGTGGTGGCAAAAACATTCAGTACTTC. The chain recombines TRBV15 with TRBJ2-4; D is perhaps TRBD2 (5 bases). CDR1 LNHNV and CDR2 YYDKDF come from the germline V gene (reference sequence). CDR3 length equals 18 residues.

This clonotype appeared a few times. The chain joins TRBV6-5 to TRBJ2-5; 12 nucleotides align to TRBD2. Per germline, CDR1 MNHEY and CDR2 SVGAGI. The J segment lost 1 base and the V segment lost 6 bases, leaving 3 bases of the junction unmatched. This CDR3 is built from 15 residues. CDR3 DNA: TGTGCCAGCAGGACTAGCGGGGGATTCCAAGAGACCCAGTACTTC. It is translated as CASRTSGGFQETQYF.

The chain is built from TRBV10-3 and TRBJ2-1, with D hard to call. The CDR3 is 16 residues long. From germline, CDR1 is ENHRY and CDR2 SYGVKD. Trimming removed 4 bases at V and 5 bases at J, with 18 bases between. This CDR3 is CAISGPLAFLNNEQFF. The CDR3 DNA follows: TGTGCCATCAGTGGACCCTTAGCATTTTTGAACAATGAGCAGTTCTTC.

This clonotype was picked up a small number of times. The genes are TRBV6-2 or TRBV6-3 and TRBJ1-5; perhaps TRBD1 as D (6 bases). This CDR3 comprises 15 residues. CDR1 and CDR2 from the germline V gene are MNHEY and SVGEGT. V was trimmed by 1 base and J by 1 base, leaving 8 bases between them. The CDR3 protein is CASSYWGRSNQPQHF. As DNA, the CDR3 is TGTGCCAGCAGTTACTGGGGGCGCAGCAATCAGCCCCAGCATTTT.

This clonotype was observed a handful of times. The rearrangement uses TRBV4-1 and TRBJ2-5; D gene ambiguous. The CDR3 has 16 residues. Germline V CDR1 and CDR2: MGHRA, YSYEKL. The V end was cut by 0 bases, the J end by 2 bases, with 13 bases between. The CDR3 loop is CASSQDLVSAQETQYF. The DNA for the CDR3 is TGCGCCAGCAGCCAAGATTTAGTCTCCGCTCAAGAGACCCAGTACTTC.

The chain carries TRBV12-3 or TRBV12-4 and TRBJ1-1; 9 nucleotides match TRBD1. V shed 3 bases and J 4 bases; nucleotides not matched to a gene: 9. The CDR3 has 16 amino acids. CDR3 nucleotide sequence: TGTGCCAGCAGTTTGGGGCCAAACAGGGGGCCCACTGAAGCTTTCTTT. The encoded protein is CASSLGPNRGPTEAFF.

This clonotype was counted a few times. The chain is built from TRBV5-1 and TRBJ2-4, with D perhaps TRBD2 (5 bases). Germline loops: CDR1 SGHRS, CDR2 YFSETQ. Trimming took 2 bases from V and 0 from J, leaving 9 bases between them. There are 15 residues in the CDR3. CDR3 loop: CASSFGLQAKNIQYF. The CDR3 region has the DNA TGCGCCAGCAGCTTTGGACTTCAAGCCAAAAACATTCAGTACTTC.

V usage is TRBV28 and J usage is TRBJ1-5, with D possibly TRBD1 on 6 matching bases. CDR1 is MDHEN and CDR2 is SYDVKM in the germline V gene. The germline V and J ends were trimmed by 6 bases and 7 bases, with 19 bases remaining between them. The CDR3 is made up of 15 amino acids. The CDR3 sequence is CASSRMWGAKQPQHF. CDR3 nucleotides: TGTGCCAGCAGCCGAATGTGGGGGGCAAAGCAGCCCCAGCATTTT.

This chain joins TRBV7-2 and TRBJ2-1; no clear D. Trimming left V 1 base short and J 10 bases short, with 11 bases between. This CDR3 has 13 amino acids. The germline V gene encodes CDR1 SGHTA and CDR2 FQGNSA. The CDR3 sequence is CASSLESGREQFF. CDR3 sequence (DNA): TGTGCCAGCAGCTTAGAATCCGGACGGGAGCAGTTCTTC.

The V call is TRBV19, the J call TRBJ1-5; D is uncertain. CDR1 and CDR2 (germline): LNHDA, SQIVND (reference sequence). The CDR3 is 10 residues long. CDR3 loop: CSYSNQPQHF. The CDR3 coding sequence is TGTTCGTATAGCAATCAGCCCCAGCATTTT.